This T cell receptor (beta chain) emerged from a study of T cell responses to AZD1222 COVID-19 vaccine. Sequenced by immunoSEQ multiplex PCR; TCRdb stores in-frame clones only, minus some. Among about 200,000 clones listed, 93% were seen once. This CDR3 has 13 amino acids. Trimming removed 6 bases at V and 8 bases at J, with 17 bases between. Germline CDR1 SQVTM, CDR2 ANQGSEA. The chain combines TRBV29-1 with TRBJ2-1; TRBD2 is a possible D gene (5 bases). This TCR was sampled from an adult in good health. The specimen comprised peripheral blood, sampled on day 0 of MenACWY control vaccination. DNA for the CDR3: TGCAGCGTCCCGAGGGTAGGGCTGGATGAGCAGTTCTTC. It specifies CSVPRVGLDEQFF.